The clone carrying this TCR beta chain came up a few times. Its antigen is unidentified. The data were taken from a study of cytomegalovirus exposure and HLA in healthy donors. Study-level results: Rare TCR sequences predominated, though certain public TCRs were found in many donors. Some V segments, TRBV6-2 and TRBV6-3 among them, were indistinguishable and were therefore excluded.

Germline V gives CDR1 WNHNN, CDR2 SYGVQD (reference sequence). The trim removed 6 bases at V and 2 bases at J, leaving 10 bases unmatched. The CDR3 consists of 15 residues. Primers for the PCR totalled 60 Vbeta and 13 Jbeta. The protocol was immunoSEQ multiplex PCR, while the TCRdb copy is restricted to in-frame clones and leaves out a portion. Of roughly 120,000 clones in the sample, roughly three quarters were seen once. The sequence came from a young woman in good health and CMV-seropositive. The chain employs TRBV10-1 and TRBJ2-7; 7 bases line up with TRBD2. The sequenced sample was PBMCs. CDR3: CASSASGRNPYEQYF. The CDR3 DNA reads as TGCGCCAGCAGCGCTAGCGGAAGGAACCCCTACGAGCAGTACTTC.